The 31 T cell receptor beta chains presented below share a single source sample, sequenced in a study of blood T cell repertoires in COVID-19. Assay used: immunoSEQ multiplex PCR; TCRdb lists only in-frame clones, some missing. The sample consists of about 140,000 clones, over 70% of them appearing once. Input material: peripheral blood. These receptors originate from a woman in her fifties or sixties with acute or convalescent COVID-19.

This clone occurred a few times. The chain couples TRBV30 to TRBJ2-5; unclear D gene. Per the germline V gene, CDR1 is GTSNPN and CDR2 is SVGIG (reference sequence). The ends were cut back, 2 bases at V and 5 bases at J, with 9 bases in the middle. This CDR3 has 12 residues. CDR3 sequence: CAWSSLGETQYF. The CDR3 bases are TGTGCCTGGAGTTCCCTGGGCGAGACCCAGTACTTC.

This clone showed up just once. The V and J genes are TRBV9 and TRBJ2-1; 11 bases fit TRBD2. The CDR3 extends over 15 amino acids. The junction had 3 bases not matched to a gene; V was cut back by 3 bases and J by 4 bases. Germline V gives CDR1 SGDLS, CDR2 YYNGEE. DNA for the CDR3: TGTGCCAGCAGCGCCTGGACTAGCGGGTACAATGAGCAGTTCTTC. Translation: CASSAWTSGYNEQFF.

DNA of the CDR3: TGTGCCAGCAGCTTAGCCGCGGGGATAGGGACTGAAGCTTTCTTT. Amino acid sequence: CASSLAAGIGTEAFF. V and J are TRBV7-9 and TRBJ1-1, with D unclear. Germline CDR1 and CDR2: SEHNR and FQNEAQ (reference sequence). V lost 0 bases and J lost 5, with 13 bases in between. This CDR3 is built from 15 residues.

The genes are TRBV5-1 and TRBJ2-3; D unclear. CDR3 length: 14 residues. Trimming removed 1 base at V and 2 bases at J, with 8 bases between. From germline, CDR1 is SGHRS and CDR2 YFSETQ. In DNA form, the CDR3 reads TGCGCCAGCAGCTTGAATCCCCACACAGATACGCAGTATTTT. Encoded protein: CASSLNPHTDTQYF.

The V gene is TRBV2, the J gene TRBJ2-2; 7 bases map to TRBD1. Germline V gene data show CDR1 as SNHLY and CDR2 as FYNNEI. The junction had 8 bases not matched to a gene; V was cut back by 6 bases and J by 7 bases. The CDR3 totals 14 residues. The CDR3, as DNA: TGTGCCAGCAGGTTGACAGGGAGTAGCGGGGAGCTGTTTTTT. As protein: CASRLTGSSGELFF.

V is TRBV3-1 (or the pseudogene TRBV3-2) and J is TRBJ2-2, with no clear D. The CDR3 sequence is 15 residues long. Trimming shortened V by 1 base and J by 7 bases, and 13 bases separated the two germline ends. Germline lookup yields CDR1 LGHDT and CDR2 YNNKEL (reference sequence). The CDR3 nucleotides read TGTGCCAGCAGCCAAGTATTGGTTTCGGGCGGGGAGCTGTTTTTT. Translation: CASSQVLVSGGELFF.

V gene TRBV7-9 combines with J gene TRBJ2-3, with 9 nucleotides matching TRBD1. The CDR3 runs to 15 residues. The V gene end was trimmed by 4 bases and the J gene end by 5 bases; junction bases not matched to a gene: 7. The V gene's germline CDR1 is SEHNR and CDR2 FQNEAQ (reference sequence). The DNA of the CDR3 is TGTGCCAGCAGCTCTAACAGGGGGCCAAGAGATACGCAGTATTTT. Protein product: CASSSNRGPRDTQYF.

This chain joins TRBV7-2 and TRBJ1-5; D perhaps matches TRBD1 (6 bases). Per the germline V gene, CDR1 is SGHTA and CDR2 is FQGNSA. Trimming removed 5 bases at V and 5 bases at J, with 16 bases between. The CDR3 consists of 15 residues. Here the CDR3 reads CASSPRQAAHQPQHF. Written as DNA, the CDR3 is TGTGCCAGCAGCCCCCGACAGGCCGCCCATCAGCCCCAGCATTTT.

The CDR3 DNA follows: TGTGCCAGCGCAACCCCCCCGGGACAGGACGAGGATGGCTACACCTTC. This translates into CASATPPGQDEDGYTF. The genes are TRBV6-4 and TRBJ1-2, with 8 bases lining up with TRBD1. V trimming: 8 bases; J trimming: 6 bases; junction bases outside the gene matches: 17. CDR1 MRHNA and CDR2 SNTAGT come from the germline V gene. The CDR3 totals 16 residues.

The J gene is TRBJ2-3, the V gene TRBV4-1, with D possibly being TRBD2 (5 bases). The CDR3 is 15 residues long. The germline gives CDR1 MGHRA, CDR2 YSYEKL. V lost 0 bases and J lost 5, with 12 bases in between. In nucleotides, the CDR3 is TGCGCCAGCAGCCAAGATAGGATAGCGCTAGATACGCAGTATTTT. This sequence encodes CASSQDRIALDTQYF.

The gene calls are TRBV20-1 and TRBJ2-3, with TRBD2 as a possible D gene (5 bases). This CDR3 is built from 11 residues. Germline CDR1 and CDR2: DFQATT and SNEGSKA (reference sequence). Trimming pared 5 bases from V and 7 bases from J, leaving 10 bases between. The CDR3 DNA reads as TGCAGTGCTGGACTTCGTAATACGCAGTATTTT. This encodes CSAGLRNTQYF.

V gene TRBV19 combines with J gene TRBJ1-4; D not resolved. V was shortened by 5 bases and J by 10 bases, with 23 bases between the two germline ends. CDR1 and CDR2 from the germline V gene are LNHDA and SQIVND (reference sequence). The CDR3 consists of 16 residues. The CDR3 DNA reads TGTGCCAGTAGTTCCTCAGAGGCAATCTTGAACCGAAAACTGTTTTTT. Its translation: CASSSSEAILNRKLFF.

Here the CDR3 reads CASQKGGNEKLFF. The CDR3 DNA follows: TGTGCCAGCCAGAAGGGGGGGAATGAAAAACTGTTTTTT. The V and J genes are TRBV28 and TRBJ1-4, with a tentative D call TRBD1 (6 bases). V was trimmed by 8 bases and J by 5 bases, leaving 12 bases between them. Germline V gene sequence: CDR1 MDHEN, CDR2 SYDVKM. This CDR3 region has 13 residues.

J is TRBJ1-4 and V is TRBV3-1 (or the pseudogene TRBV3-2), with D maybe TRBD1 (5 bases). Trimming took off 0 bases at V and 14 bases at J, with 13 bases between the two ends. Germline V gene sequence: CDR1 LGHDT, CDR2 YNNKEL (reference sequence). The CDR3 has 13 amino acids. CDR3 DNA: TGTGCCAGCAGCCAAGATAGCCAGGGCGAGCTGTTTTTT. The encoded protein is CASSQDSQGELFF.

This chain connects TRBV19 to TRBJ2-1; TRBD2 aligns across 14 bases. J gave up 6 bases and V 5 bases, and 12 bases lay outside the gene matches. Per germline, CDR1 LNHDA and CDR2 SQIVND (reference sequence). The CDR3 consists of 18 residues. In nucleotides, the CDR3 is TGTGCCAGTAGTTTTCGACTAGCGGGAGGGCCGAGAGGCAATGAGCAGTTCTTC. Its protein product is CASSFRLAGGPRGNEQFF.

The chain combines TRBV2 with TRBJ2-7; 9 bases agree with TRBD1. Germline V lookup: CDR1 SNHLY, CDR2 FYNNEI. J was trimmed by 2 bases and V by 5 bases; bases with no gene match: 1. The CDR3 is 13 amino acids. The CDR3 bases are TGTGCCAGCAGTAGGACAGGGGCCTACGAGCAGTACTTC. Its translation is CASSRTGAYEQYF.

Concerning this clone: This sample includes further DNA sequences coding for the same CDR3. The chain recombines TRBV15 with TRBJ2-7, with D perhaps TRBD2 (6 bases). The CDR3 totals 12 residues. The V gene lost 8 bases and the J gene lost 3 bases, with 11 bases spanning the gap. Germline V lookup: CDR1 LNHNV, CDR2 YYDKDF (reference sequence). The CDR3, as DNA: TGTGCCACCTCGCGGGACTTCTACGAGCAGTACTTC. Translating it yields CATSRDFYEQYF.

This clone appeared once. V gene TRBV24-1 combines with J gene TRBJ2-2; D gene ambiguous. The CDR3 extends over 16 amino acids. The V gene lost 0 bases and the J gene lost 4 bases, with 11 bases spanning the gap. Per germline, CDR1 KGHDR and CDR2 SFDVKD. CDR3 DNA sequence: TGTGCCACCAGTGATTTGGGCTCGCGAGGCACCGGGGAGCTGTTTTTT. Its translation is CATSDLGSRGTGELFF.

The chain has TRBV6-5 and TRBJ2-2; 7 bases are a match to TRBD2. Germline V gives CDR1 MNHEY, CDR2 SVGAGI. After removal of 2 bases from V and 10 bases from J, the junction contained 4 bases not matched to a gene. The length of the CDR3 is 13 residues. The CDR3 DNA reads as TGTGCCAGCAGTTACAGGGAGGGGTCGGAGCTGTTTTTT. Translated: CASSYREGSELFF.

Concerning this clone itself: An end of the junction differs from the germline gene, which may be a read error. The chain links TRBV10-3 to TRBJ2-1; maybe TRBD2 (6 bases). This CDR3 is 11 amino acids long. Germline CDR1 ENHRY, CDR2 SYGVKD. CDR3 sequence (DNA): TGTGCCATTAGTGGGGAGGCTGAGCAGTTCTTC. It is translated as CAISGEAEQFF.

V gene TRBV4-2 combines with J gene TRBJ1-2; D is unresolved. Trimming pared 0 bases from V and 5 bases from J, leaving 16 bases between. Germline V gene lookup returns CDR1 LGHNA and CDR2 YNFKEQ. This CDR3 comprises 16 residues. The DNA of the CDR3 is TGTGCCAGCAGCCAAGATCCCACCACAGCCCGTTATGGCTACACCTTC. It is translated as CASSQDPTTARYGYTF.

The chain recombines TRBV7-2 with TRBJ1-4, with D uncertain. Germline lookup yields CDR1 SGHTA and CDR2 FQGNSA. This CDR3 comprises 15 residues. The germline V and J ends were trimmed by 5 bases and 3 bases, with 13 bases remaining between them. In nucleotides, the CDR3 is TGTGCCAGCAGCCTGATCCGCGGGCCTAATGAAAAACTGTTTTTT. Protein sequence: CASSLIRGPNEKLFF. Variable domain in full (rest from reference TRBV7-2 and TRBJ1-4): GAGVSQSPSNKVTEKGKDVELRCDPISGHTALYWYRQSLGQGLEFLIYFQGNSAPDKSGLPSDRFSAERTGGSVSTLTIQRTQQEDSAVYLCASSLIRGPNEKLFFGSGTQLSVL.

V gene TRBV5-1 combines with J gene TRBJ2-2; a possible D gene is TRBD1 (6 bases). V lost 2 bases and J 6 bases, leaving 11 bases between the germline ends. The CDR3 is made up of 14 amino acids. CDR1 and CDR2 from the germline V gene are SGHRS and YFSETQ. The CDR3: CASSFLEGAGELFF. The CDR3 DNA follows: TGCGCCAGCAGCTTCCTTGAGGGGGCCGGGGAGCTGTTTTTT.

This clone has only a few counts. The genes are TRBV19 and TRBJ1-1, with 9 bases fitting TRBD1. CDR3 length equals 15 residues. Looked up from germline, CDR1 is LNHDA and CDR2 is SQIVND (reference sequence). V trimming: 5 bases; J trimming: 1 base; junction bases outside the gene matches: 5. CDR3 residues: CASSWGQGKNTEAFF. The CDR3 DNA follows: TGTGCCAGTAGTTGGGGACAGGGAAAGAACACTGAAGCTTTCTTT.

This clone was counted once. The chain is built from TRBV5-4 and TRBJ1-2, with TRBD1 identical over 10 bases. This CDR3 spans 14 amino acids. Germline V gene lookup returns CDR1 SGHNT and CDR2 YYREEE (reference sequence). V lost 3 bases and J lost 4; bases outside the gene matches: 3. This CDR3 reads CASSSGDRGYGYTF. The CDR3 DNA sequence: TGTGCCAGCAGCTCAGGGGACAGGGGCTATGGCTACACCTTC.

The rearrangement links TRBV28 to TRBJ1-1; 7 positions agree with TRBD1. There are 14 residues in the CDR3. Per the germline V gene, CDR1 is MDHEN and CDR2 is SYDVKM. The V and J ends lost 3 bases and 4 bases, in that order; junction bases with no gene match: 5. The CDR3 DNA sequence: TGTGCCAGCAGTTTCCAAGGGGGCGGCACTGAAGCTTTCTTT. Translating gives CASSFQGGGTEAFF.

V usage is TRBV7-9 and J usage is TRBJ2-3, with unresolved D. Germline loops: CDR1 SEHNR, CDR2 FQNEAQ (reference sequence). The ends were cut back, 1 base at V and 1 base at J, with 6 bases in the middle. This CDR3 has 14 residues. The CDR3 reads CASSLVPGTDTQYF. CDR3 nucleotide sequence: TGTGCCAGCAGCTTAGTCCCAGGCACAGATACGCAGTATTTT.

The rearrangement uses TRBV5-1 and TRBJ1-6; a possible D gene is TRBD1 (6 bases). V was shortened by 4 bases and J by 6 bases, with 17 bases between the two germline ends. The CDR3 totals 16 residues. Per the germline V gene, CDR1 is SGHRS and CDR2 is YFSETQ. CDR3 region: CASSPGSAGVNSPLHF. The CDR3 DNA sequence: TGCGCCAGCAGCCCTGGCAGCGCAGGGGTTAATTCACCCCTCCACTTT.

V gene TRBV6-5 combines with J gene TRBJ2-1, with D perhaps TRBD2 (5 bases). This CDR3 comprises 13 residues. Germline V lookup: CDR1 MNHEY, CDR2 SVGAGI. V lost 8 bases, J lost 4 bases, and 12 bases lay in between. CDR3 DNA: TGTGCCAGCTGCGAGGGAGCTTACAATGAGCAGTTCTTC. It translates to CASCEGAYNEQFF.

The chain's CDR3 is CASSQDYRVVYGYTF. In DNA, the CDR3 is TGTGCCAGCAGCCAAGATTACAGGGTGGTCTATGGCTACACCTTC. The chain uses TRBV3-1 (or the pseudogene TRBV3-2) and TRBJ1-2; D might be TRBD1 (6 bases). Germline V gives CDR1 LGHDT, CDR2 YNNKEL (reference sequence). V dropped 0 bases and J dropped 4 bases, with 12 bases sitting between them. CDR3 length equals 15 residues.

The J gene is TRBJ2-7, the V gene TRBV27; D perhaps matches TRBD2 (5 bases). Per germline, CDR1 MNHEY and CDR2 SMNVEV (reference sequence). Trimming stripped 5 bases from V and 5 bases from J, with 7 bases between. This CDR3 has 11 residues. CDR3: CASSGGHEQYF. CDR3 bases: TGTGCCAGCAGTGGAGGTCACGAGCAGTACTTC.